The clone carrying this TCR delta chain was seen a handful of times. What it binds is unknown. TCRdb lists the protein of a much larger clone for this DNA, which differs at residue 10, so this is likely a read error; the protein given here is translated from the DNA itself. V was clipped by 0 bases and J by 4 bases, with 14 bases between them. Germline V CDR1 and CDR2: GEAIGNYY, EKD. The CDR3 consists of 15 residues. TCRdb applied CATT to the multiplex PCR reads for clone calling. The sample records about 51,000 delta-chain clones, roughly 1.9% being singletons. Flow sorting of PBMC yielded separate Vgamma9/Vdelta2+ and Vdelta2-negative gammadelta T cell populations for bulk repertoire analysis. This sample stems from a study of γδ T cells in repeated Plasmodium falciparum infection. Overall study: Donors were malaria-exposed Malian children or age- and gender-matched Australian children.

Study-wide results and caveats: One small rural Malian village, predominantly a single ethnic group, supplied the cohort.

The specimen sequenced was gamma-delta T cells from blood. This TCR was sampled from a pool of human donors (malaria-infected and uninfected, not separated). This chain links TRDV2 with TRDJ1; weak D call: TRDD3 (5 bases). Assignment of the J gene here rests on matching the DNA to germline, because TCRdb gives none. The CDR3 DNA reads TGTGCCTGTGACACCGTTGGGGTGCCTAGCGATAAACTCATCTTT. Protein: CACDTVGVPSDKLIF.